The TCR beta chain under discussion was sequenced for a study of spatial heterogeneity in lung cancer. Points from the study as a whole: Counts of expanded alpha and beta TCRs within tumors tracked the tumor nonsynonymous mutation count.

Many counts were recorded for this clonotype. The antigen is unknown. Time point reported: sample taken at primary tumor resection. TCRdb processed the 5' RACE reads anew with MiXCR; each CDR3 protein has one entry. Of several thousand distinct CDR3 sequences in the sample, 5.5% to 7.5% were seen once. With 3 bases removed from V and 7 bases from J, the gap between germline ends came to 14 bases. There are 14 residues in the CDR3. Per germline, CDR1 SGHRS and CDR2 YFSETQ. The J gene is TRBJ2-1, the V gene TRBV5-1; perhaps D is TRBD1 or TRBD2 (6 bases each). The origin of this receptor is a male donor with early-stage non-small cell lung cancer. The material was lung tumor tissue, obtained at surgery. This CDR3 is CASSWGATGNEQFF. The CDR3 DNA reads TGCGCCAGCAGCTGGGGGGCGACTGGGAATGAGCAGTTCTTC.